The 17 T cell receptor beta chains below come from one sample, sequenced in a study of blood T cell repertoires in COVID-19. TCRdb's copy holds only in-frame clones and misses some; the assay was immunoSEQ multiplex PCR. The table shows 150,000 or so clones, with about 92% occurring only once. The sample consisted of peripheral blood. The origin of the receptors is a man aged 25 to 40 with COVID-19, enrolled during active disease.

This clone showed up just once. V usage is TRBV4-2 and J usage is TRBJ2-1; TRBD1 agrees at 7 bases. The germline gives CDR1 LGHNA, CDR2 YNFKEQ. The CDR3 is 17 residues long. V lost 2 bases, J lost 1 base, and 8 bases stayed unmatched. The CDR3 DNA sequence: TGTGCCAGCAGCCAACCAGACAGGGCGAAATCCTACAATGAGCAGTTCTTC. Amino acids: CASSQPDRAKSYNEQFF.

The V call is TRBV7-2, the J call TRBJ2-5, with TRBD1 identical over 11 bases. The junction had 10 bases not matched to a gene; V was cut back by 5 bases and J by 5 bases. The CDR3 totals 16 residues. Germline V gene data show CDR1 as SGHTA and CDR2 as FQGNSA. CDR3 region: CASSPDRGRPQETQYF. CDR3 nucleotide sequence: TGTGCCAGCAGCCCGGACAGGGGGCGCCCCCAGGAGACCCAGTACTTC. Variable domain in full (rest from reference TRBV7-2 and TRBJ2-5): GAGVSQSPSNKVTEKGKDVELRCDPISGHTALYWYRQSLGQGLEFLIYFQGNSAPDKSGLPSDRFSAERTGGSVSTLTIQRTQQEDSAVYLCASSPDRGRPQETQYFGPGTRLLVL.

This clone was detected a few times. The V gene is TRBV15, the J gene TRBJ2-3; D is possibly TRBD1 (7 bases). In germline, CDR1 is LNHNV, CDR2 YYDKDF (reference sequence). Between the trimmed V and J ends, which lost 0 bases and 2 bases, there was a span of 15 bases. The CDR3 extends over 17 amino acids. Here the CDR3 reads CATSRDSGGLNTDTQYF. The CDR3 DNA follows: TGTGCCACCAGCAGAGACTCAGGGGGGCTTAACACAGATACGCAGTATTTT.

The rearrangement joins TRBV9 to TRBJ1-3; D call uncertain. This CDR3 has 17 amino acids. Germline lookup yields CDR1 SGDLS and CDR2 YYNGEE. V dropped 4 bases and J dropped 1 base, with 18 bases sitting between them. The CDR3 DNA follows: TGTGCCAGCAGCCGTTCGGTAGAGGGTGCTTCTGGAAACACCATATATTTT. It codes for CASSRSVEGASGNTIYF.

In nucleotides, the CDR3 is TGTGCCACCAGTGACCCCGGGACAGGGCGCACCGGGGAGCTGTTTTTT. Translating it yields CATSDPGTGRTGELFF. The chain couples TRBV24-1 to TRBJ2-2; 9 bases agree with TRBD1. Trimming took 4 bases from V and 4 from J; bases not matched to a gene: 6. This CDR3 has 16 amino acids. Germline V CDR1 and CDR2: KGHDR, SFDVKD.

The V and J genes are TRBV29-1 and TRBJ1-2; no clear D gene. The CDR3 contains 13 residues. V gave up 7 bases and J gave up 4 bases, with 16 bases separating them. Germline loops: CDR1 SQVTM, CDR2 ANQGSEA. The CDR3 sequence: CSATRTVAYGYTF. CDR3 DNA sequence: TGCAGCGCCACTAGGACTGTTGCCTATGGCTACACCTTC.

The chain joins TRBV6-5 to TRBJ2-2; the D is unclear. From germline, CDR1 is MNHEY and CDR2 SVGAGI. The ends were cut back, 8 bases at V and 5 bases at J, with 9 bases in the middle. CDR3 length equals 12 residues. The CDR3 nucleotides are TGTGCCAGCGCCCTATTAACCGGGGAGCTGTTTTTT. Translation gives CASALLTGELFF.

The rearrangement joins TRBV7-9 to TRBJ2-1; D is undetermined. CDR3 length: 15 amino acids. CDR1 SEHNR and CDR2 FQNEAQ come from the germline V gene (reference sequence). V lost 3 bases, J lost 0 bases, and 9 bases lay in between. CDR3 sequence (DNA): TGTGCCAGCAGCTTGGCGGTCAGCTCCTACAATGAGCAGTTCTTC. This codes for CASSLAVSSYNEQFF.

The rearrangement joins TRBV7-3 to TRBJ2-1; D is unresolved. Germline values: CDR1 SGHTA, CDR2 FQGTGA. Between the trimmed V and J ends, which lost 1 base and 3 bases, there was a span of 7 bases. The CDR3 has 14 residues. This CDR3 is CASSLMGSYNEQFF. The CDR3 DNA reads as TGTGCCAGCAGCTTAATGGGCAGCTACAATGAGCAGTTCTTC.

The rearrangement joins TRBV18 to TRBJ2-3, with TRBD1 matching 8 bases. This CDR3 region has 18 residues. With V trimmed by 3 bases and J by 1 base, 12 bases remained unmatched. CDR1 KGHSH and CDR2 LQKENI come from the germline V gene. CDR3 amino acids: CASSPTEVPDRGTDTQYF. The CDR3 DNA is TGTGCCAGCTCACCTACCGAGGTTCCGGACAGGGGCACAGATACGCAGTATTTT.

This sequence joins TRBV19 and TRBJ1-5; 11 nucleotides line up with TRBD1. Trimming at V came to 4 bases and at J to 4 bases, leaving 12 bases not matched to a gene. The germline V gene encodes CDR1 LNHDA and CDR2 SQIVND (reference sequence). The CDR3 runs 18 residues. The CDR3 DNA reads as TGTGCCAGTAGTACCGAAGCCGGCCGGGACAGGGGGAATCAGCCCCAGCATTTT. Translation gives CASSTEAGRDRGNQPQHF.

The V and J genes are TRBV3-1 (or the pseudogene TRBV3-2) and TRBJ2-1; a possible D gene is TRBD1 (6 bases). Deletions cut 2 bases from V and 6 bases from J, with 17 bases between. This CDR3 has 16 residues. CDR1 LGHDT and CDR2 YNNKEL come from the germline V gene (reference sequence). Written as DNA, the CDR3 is TGTGCCAGCAGCCAAACAGGGTCTGGTGGGGTCAATGAGCAGTTCTTC. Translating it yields CASSQTGSGGVNEQFF.

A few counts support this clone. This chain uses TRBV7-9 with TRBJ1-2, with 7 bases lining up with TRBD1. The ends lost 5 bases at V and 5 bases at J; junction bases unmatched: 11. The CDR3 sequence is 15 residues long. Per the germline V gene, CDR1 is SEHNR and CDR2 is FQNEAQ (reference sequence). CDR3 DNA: TGTGCCAGCAGCACGATCCCGGGACAGCCATATGGCTACACCTTC. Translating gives CASSTIPGQPYGYTF.

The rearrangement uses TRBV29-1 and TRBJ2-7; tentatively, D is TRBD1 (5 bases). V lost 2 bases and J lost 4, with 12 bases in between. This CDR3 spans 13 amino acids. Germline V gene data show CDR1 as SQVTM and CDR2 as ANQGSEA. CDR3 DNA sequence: TGCAGCGTTGAAACCCCGTCAGGGTACGAGCAGTACTTC. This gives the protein CSVETPSGYEQYF.

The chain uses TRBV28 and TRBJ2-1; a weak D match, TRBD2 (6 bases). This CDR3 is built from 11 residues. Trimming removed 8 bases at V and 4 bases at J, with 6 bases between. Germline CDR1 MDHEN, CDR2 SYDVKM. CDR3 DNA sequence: TGTGCCAGCGGGAGGTACAATGAGCAGTTCTTC. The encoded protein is CASGRYNEQFF. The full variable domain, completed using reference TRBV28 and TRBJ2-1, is DVKVTQSSRYLVKRTGEKVFLECVQDMDHENMFWYRQDPGLGLRLIYFSYDVKMKEKGDIPEGYSVSREKKERFSLILESASTNQTSMYLCASGRYNEQFFGPGTRLTVL.

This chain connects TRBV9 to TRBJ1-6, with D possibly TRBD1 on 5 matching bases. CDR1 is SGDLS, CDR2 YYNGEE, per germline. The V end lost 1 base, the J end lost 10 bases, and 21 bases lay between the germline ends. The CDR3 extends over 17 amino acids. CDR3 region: CASSVSPREGVNSPLHF. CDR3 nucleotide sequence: TGTGCCAGCAGCGTATCTCCTAGGGAAGGGGTTAACTCACCCCTCCACTTT. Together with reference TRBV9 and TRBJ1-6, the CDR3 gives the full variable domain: DSGVTQTPKHLITATGQRVTLRCSPRSGDLSVYWYQQSLDQGLQFLIQYYNGEERAKGNILERFSAQQFPDLHSELNLSSLELGDSALYFCASSVSPREGVNSPLHFGNGTRLTVT.

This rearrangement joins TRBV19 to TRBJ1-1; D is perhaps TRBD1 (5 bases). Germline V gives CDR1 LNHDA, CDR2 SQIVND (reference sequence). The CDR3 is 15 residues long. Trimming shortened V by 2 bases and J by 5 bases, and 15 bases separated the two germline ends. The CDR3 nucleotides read TGTGCCAGTAGTATATTAGGCAGGGAGGGTACTGAAGCTTTCTTT. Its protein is CASSILGREGTEAFF.